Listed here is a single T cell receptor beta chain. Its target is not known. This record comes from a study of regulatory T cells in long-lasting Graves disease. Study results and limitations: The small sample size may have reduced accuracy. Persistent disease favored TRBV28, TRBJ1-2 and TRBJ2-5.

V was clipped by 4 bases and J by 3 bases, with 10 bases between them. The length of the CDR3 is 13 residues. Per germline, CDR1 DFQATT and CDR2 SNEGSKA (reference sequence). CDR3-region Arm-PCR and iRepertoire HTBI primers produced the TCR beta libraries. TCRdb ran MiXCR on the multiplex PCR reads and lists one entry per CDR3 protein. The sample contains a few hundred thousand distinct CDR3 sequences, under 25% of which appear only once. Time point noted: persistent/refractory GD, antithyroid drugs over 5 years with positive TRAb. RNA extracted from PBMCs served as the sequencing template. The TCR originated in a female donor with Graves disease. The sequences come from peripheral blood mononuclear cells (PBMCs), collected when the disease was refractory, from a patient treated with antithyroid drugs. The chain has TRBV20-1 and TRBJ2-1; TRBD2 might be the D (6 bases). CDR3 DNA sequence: TGCAGTGCTACTTATAGCGGCTACAATGAGCAGTTCTTC. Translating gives CSATYSGYNEQFF.